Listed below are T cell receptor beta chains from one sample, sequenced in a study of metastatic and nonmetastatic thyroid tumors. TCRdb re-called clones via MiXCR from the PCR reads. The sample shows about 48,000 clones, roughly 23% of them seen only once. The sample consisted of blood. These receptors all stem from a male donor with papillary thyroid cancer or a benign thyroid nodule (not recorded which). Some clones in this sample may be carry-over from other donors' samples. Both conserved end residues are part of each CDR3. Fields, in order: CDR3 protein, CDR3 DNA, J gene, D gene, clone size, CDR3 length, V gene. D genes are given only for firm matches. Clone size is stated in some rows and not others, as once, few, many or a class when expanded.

cdr3_aa: CAWSRGRGATNEKLFF; cdr3_nt: TGTGCCTGGAGTCGGGGCAGAGGGGCAACTAATGAAAAACTGTTTTTT; j_call: TRBJ1-4; d_call: -; clone_size: -; cdr3_length: 16; v_call: TRBV30
cdr3_aa: CSVDSFFSNEQFF; cdr3_nt: TGCAGCGTTGACAGTTTCTTTAGCAATGAGCAGTTCTTC; j_call: TRBJ2-1; d_call: -; clone_size: many; cdr3_length: 13; v_call: TRBV29-1
cdr3_aa: CASTGQGAQSYGYTF; cdr3_nt: TGTGCCAGCACCGGACAGGGGGCGCAATCCTATGGCTACACCTTC; j_call: TRBJ1-2; d_call: TRBD1; clone_size: few; cdr3_length: 15; v_call: TRBV2
cdr3_aa: CASSLTGYADTQYF; cdr3_nt: TGCGCCAGCAGCTTGACAGGATATGCAGATACGCAGTATTTT; j_call: TRBJ2-3; d_call: -; clone_size: many; cdr3_length: 14; v_call: TRBV5-1
cdr3_aa: CASSQLAGDTAELFF; cdr3_nt: TGTGCCAGCAGCCAACTAGCGGGGGACACCGCGGAGCTATTTTTT; j_call: TRBJ2-2; d_call: TRBD2; clone_size: -; cdr3_length: 15; v_call: TRBV4-2
cdr3_aa: CASSLGVAGVAGELFF; cdr3_nt: TGTGCCAGCAGCCTCGGGGTAGCGGGAGTCGCCGGGGAGCTGTTTTTT; j_call: TRBJ2-2; d_call: TRBD2; clone_size: few; cdr3_length: 16; v_call: TRBV7-8
cdr3_aa: CASSDRSYEQYF; cdr3_nt: TGTGCCAGCAGTGACAGGTCCTACGAGCAGTACTTC; j_call: TRBJ2-7; d_call: -; clone_size: many; cdr3_length: 12; v_call: TRBV6-4
cdr3_aa: CASSVGVGGSYEQYF; cdr3_nt: TGTGCCAGCAGCGTAGGGGTAGGTGGCTCCTACGAGCAGTACTTC; j_call: TRBJ2-7; d_call: -; clone_size: -; cdr3_length: 15; v_call: TRBV9
cdr3_aa: CSASGWQATEAFF; cdr3_nt: TGCAGTGCTAGCGGGTGGCAGGCCACTGAAGCTTTCTTT; j_call: TRBJ1-1; d_call: -; clone_size: many; cdr3_length: 13; v_call: TRBV20-1
cdr3_aa: CASSDGRATDTQYF; cdr3_nt: TGTGCCAGCAGTGACGGGAGGGCCACAGATACGCAGTATTTT; j_call: TRBJ2-3; d_call: TRBD2; clone_size: medium-sized; cdr3_length: 14; v_call: TRBV6-4
cdr3_aa: CASSSRGGYNEQFF; cdr3_nt: TGTGCCAGCAGTTCAAGAGGGGGTTACAATGAGCAGTTCTTC; j_call: TRBJ2-1; d_call: -; clone_size: -; cdr3_length: 14; v_call: TRBV28
cdr3_aa: CASSLVQTTEAFF; cdr3_nt: TGTGCCAGCAGCTTAGTTCAGACCACTGAAGCTTTCTTT; j_call: TRBJ1-1; d_call: -; clone_size: few; cdr3_length: 13; v_call: TRBV11-2
cdr3_aa: CASSSGTGLETQYF; cdr3_nt: TGTGCCAGCAGCTCTGGGACAGGGCTAGAGACCCAGTACTTC; j_call: TRBJ2-5; d_call: TRBD1; clone_size: many; cdr3_length: 14; v_call: TRBV12-3/TRBV12-4
cdr3_aa: CASSYSSSVWLGELFF; cdr3_nt: TGTGCCAGCAGTTACTCTTCTAGCGTTTGGCTCGGGGAGCTGTTTTTT; j_call: TRBJ2-2; d_call: -; clone_size: few; cdr3_length: 16; v_call: TRBV6-5
cdr3_aa: CASSLRQGAGGYTF; cdr3_nt: TGCGCCAGCAGCTTGAGACAGGGGGCCGGCGGCTACACCTTC; j_call: TRBJ1-2; d_call: TRBD1; clone_size: -; cdr3_length: 14; v_call: TRBV5-1
cdr3_aa: CASSARDRGSYEQYF; cdr3_nt: TGTGCCAGCAGTGCCAGGGACAGGGGGTCCTACGAGCAGTACTTC; j_call: TRBJ2-7; d_call: TRBD1; clone_size: medium-sized; cdr3_length: 15; v_call: TRBV12-3/TRBV12-4
cdr3_aa: CAWTTGEWSNQPQHF; cdr3_nt: TGTGCCTGGACCACAGGGGAATGGAGCAATCAGCCCCAGCATTTT; j_call: TRBJ1-5; d_call: TRBD1; clone_size: -; cdr3_length: 15; v_call: TRBV30
cdr3_aa: CASSWGLAGGPYSYEQYF; cdr3_nt: TGCGCCAGCAGCTGGGGACTAGCGGGAGGGCCATACTCCTACGAGCAGTACTTC; j_call: TRBJ2-7; d_call: TRBD2; clone_size: many; cdr3_length: 18; v_call: TRBV5-1
cdr3_aa: CASSYSVADMNTEAFF; cdr3_nt: TGTGCCAGCAGTTACTCGGTTGCAGATATGAACACTGAAGCTTTCTTT; j_call: TRBJ1-1; d_call: -; clone_size: -; cdr3_length: 16; v_call: TRBV6-6
cdr3_aa: CASRPDWDRFYEQYF; cdr3_nt: TGTGCCAGCAGGCCCGATTGGGACAGGTTCTACGAGCAGTACTTC; j_call: TRBJ2-7; d_call: TRBD1; clone_size: many; cdr3_length: 15; v_call: TRBV27
cdr3_aa: CATSREGLAGAGGHNEQFF; cdr3_nt: TGTGCCACCAGCAGAGAGGGACTAGCGGGAGCTGGAGGCCACAATGAGCAGTTCTTC; j_call: TRBJ2-1; d_call: TRBD2; clone_size: -; cdr3_length: 19; v_call: TRBV15
cdr3_aa: CASSYRKSSDTGELFF; cdr3_nt: TGTGCCAGTAGTTATCGTAAAAGTTCGGACACCGGGGAGCTGTTTTTT; j_call: TRBJ2-2; d_call: -; clone_size: few; cdr3_length: 16; v_call: TRBV19
cdr3_aa: CAWRVMPWEGTSLFEGYTF; cdr3_nt: TGTGCCTGGAGAGTTATGCCTTGGGAGGGAACCTCCTTATTTGAAGGCTACACCTTC; j_call: TRBJ1-2; d_call: -; clone_size: many; cdr3_length: 19; v_call: TRBV30
cdr3_aa: CASRTTGLAGGPSNEQYF; cdr3_nt: TGTGCCAGCAGGACGACGGGACTAGCGGGAGGGCCATCCAACGAGCAGTACTTC; j_call: TRBJ2-7; d_call: TRBD2; clone_size: few; cdr3_length: 18; v_call: TRBV28
cdr3_aa: CASSPGIRGTNEKLFF; cdr3_nt: TGTGCCAGCTCACCAGGGATTAGGGGAACTAATGAAAAACTGTTTTTT; j_call: TRBJ1-4; d_call: -; clone_size: -; cdr3_length: 16; v_call: TRBV18
cdr3_aa: CSAPLQGQGNYGYTF; cdr3_nt: TGCAGTGCTCCGCTCCAGGGACAGGGGAACTATGGCTACACCTTC; j_call: TRBJ1-2; d_call: TRBD1; clone_size: -; cdr3_length: 15; v_call: TRBV20-1
cdr3_aa: CASSGWDSGQNQPQHF; cdr3_nt: TGCGCCAGCAGTGGTTGGGACAGCGGGCAGAATCAGCCCCAGCATTTT; j_call: TRBJ1-5; d_call: TRBD1; clone_size: -; cdr3_length: 16; v_call: TRBV10-2
cdr3_aa: CASSVSGSPGNEQFF; cdr3_nt: TGTGCCAGCAGCGTCAGCGGGAGTCCGGGGAATGAGCAGTTCTTC; j_call: TRBJ2-1; d_call: TRBD2; clone_size: many; cdr3_length: 15; v_call: TRBV9
cdr3_aa: CATGRDSTDTQYF; cdr3_nt: TGTGCCACAGGGAGAGATAGCACAGATACGCAGTATTTT; j_call: TRBJ2-3; d_call: -; clone_size: -; cdr3_length: 13; v_call: TRBV24-1
cdr3_aa: CASSLRTGTVSTDTQYF; cdr3_nt: TGTGCCAGCAGCTTGAGAACCGGGACGGTCAGCACAGATACGCAGTATTTT; j_call: TRBJ2-3; d_call: -; clone_size: many; cdr3_length: 17; v_call: TRBV11-2
cdr3_aa: CSARVSGGPSEQYF; cdr3_nt: TGCAGTGCTAGAGTTTCTGGGGGTCCCAGCGAGCAGTACTTC; j_call: TRBJ2-7; d_call: -; clone_size: many; cdr3_length: 14; v_call: TRBV20-1
cdr3_aa: CASSPEPGPQHF; cdr3_nt: TGTGCCAGCTCACCTGAGCCCGGGCCCCAGCATTTT; j_call: TRBJ1-5; d_call: -; clone_size: -; cdr3_length: 12; v_call: TRBV18
cdr3_aa: CASSLYGHYNEQFF; cdr3_nt: TGTGCCAGCAGCTTATACGGGCACTACAATGAGCAGTTCTTC; j_call: TRBJ2-1; d_call: -; clone_size: once; cdr3_length: 14; v_call: TRBV11-3
cdr3_aa: CASCGLEDSYEQYF; cdr3_nt: TGTGCCAGCTGTGGCTTGGAGGACTCCTACGAGCAGTACTTC; j_call: TRBJ2-7; d_call: -; clone_size: -; cdr3_length: 14; v_call: TRBV7-9
cdr3_aa: CASSERGAGELFF; cdr3_nt: TGTGCCAGCAGTGAAAGGGGAGCTGGGGAGCTGTTTTTT; j_call: TRBJ2-2; d_call: -; clone_size: many; cdr3_length: 13; v_call: TRBV6-1
cdr3_aa: CASSYLRTGEKLFF; cdr3_nt: TGTGCCAGCAGTTACTTACGGACGGGAGAAAAACTGTTTTTT; j_call: TRBJ1-4; d_call: -; clone_size: many; cdr3_length: 14; v_call: TRBV6-5
cdr3_aa: CASSEAGDTGELFF; cdr3_nt: TGTGCCAGCAGTGAAGCGGGAGACACCGGGGAGCTGTTTTTT; j_call: TRBJ2-2; d_call: -; clone_size: few; cdr3_length: 14; v_call: TRBV6-1
cdr3_aa: CAWSPGNTQPQHF; cdr3_nt: TGTGCCTGGAGTCCAGGGAATACTCAGCCCCAGCATTTT; j_call: TRBJ1-5; d_call: -; clone_size: many; cdr3_length: 13; v_call: TRBV30
cdr3_aa: CASSLGGTGGEEAFF; cdr3_nt: TGTGCCAGCAGCTTAGGGGGGACAGGGGGCGAGGAAGCTTTCTTT; j_call: TRBJ1-1; d_call: TRBD1; clone_size: -; cdr3_length: 15; v_call: TRBV11-3
cdr3_aa: CASRSGWASEQYF; cdr3_nt: TGTGCCAGCAGAAGCGGCTGGGCCTCCGAGCAGTACTTC; j_call: TRBJ2-7; d_call: -; clone_size: -; cdr3_length: 13; v_call: TRBV6-2/TRBV6-3
cdr3_aa: CASSFVLDSSYEQYF; cdr3_nt: TGTGCCAGCAGTTTTGTCTTAGACAGCTCCTACGAGCAGTACTTC; j_call: TRBJ2-7; d_call: -; clone_size: few; cdr3_length: 15; v_call: TRBV28